Listed here are 22 T cell receptor beta chains from one sample, sequenced in a study of sequential checkpoint blockade in melanoma (dated by TCRdb to between 2017 and 2020). Preparation of the library involved the immunoSEQ multiplex PCR assay. Held by TCRdb, this immuneACCESS table contains in-frame sequences only and omits some clones. Under half of the omission traces to an unresolved V gene where checked; the cause of the rest is unknown. The table for this sample lists about 12,000 clones; roughly four fifths of them were counted only once. Roughly a sixth of the sample rests with the top ten. What the treatment or condition label conveys for this sample: randomized to nivolumab then ipilimumab (arm A) or the reverse (arm B). Specimen: CD8+ T cells sorted from blood (inferred from file names), collected from a patient given nivolumab and ipilimumab in sequence. The receptors derive from a human donor with melanoma.

The chain combines TRBV28 with TRBJ1-5; a possible D gene is TRBD1 (5 bases). With 5 bases removed from V and 9 bases from J, the gap between germline ends came to 23 bases. This CDR3 is built from 16 residues. Germline loops: CDR1 MDHEN, CDR2 SYDVKM. The chain's CDR3 is CASSVRGAGLGGPQHF. CDR3 nucleotides: TGTGCCAGCAGTGTGCGCGGGGCGGGACTCGGGGGGCCCCAGCATTTT.

The chain has TRBV13 and TRBJ2-3; 8 bases align to TRBD1. This CDR3 has 17 residues. Unmatched junction bases numbered 14, after V lost 4 bases and J lost 5 bases. Germline lookup yields CDR1 PRHDT and CDR2 FYEKMQ (reference sequence). CDR3 in DNA: TGTGCCAGCAGCTCCCCCGAAGACAGGGGTTGGGAAGATACGCAGTATTTT. Its protein product is CASSSPEDRGWEDTQYF.

The CDR3: CASRTGTGSYEQYF. The CDR3 DNA reads as TGTGCCAGCAGGACCGGGACAGGGTCCTACGAGCAGTACTTC. This sequence joins TRBV6-6 and TRBJ2-7, with TRBD1 matching 9 bases. CDR1 and CDR2 (germline): MNHNY, SVGAGI (reference sequence). This CDR3 has 14 residues. V was pared by 6 bases and J by 1 base, with 4 bases of the junction left unmatched.

J is TRBJ1-1 and V is TRBV19; no reliable D call. CDR1 LNHDA and CDR2 SQIVND come from the germline V gene (reference sequence). The CDR3 loop spans 16 amino acids. The V end was cut by 4 bases, the J end by 1 base, with 16 bases between. DNA of the CDR3: TGTGCCAGTAGTAGGAGGGTGGTAGGGAAGAACACTGAAGCTTTCTTT. The encoded protein is CASSRRVVGKNTEAFF.

This chain links TRBV2 with TRBJ2-5; D is possibly TRBD2 (6 bases). TRBJ2-7 explains the end of the DNA better; the J call may be wrong. Per the germline V gene, CDR1 is SNHLY and CDR2 is FYNNEI. The CDR3 runs to 12 residues. The CDR3: CASSAEGYEQYF. CDR3 sequence (DNA): TGTGCCAGCAGTGCGGAGGGCTACGAGCAGTACTTC.

This chain joins TRBV9 and TRBJ2-7; D may be TRBD1 (7 bases). V was clipped by 4 bases and J by 2 bases, with 16 bases between them. The germline CDR1 and CDR2 sequences are SGDLS and YYNGEE. This CDR3 has 15 amino acids. This chain's CDR3 is CASSPLTGRTYEQYF. The CDR3 DNA is TGTGCCAGCAGCCCTTTGACAGGGAGGACCTACGAGCAGTACTTC.

The chain links TRBV5-1 to TRBJ2-5; D gene ambiguous. There are 14 residues in the CDR3. Germline V lookup: CDR1 SGHRS, CDR2 YFSETQ. Trimming pared 4 bases from V and 4 bases from J, leaving 14 bases between. CDR3 nucleotide sequence: TGCGCCAGCAGCACTGGCCCGGGTCTAGAGACCCAGTACTTC. It specifies CASSTGPGLETQYF.

The CDR3 sequence: CASSDNRGLDYGYTF. The CDR3 DNA follows: TGTGCCAGCAGCGACAACAGGGGGCTCGACTATGGCTACACCTTC. The J gene is TRBJ1-2, the V gene TRBV7-9; 9 positions agree with TRBD1. Germline values: CDR1 SEHNR, CDR2 FQNEAQ (reference sequence). V shed 5 bases and J 3 bases; nucleotides not matched to a gene: 7. This CDR3 contains 15 residues.

This chain joins TRBV19 and TRBJ1-5; maybe TRBD1 (6 bases). There are 13 residues in the CDR3. V was cut by 3 bases and J by 7 bases, with 10 bases left in between. From germline, CDR1 is LNHDA and CDR2 SQIVND (reference sequence). Here the CDR3 reads CASSMGHDQPQHF. The CDR3 DNA is TGTGCCAGTAGTATGGGACACGACCAGCCCCAGCATTTT.

This clone was counted only a few times. The gene calls are TRBV19 and TRBJ1-4; D is possibly TRBD1 (5 bases). Germline V gene lookup returns CDR1 LNHDA and CDR2 SQIVND (reference sequence). Trimming shortened V by 8 bases and J by 4 bases, and 17 bases separated the two germline ends. CDR3 length equals 15 residues. The CDR3 DNA reads as TGTGCCAGTCGCGAAGGGGCAGGGAATAATGAAAAACTGTTTTTT. Translation: CASREGAGNNEKLFF.

V is TRBV19 and J is TRBJ2-1, with 11 bases aligning to TRBD2. Looked up from germline, CDR1 is LNHDA and CDR2 is SQIVND (reference sequence). With V trimmed by 3 bases and J by 4 bases, 8 bases remained unmatched. The CDR3 extends over 17 amino acids. DNA of the CDR3: TGTGCCAGTAGTATCACTAGCGGGAGCATATCGTACAATGAGCAGTTCTTC. Translated, it gives CASSITSGSISYNEQFF.

The chain is built from TRBV5-8 and TRBJ2-5; TRBD1 might be the D (5 bases). Trimming stripped 4 bases from V and 1 base from J, with 14 bases between. Germline V lookup: CDR1 SGHTS, CDR2 YDEGEE. This CDR3 region has 15 residues. The CDR3 reads CASSIGARPQETQYF. The CDR3 bases are TGTGCCAGCAGCATAGGGGCGCGGCCCCAAGAGACCCAGTACTTC.

The sample holds a few counts of this clone. The V gene is TRBV14, the J gene TRBJ2-5; D ambiguous. This CDR3 region has 14 residues. The germline V gene has CDR1 SGHDN and CDR2 FVKESK. The V gene lost 3 bases and the J gene lost 2 bases, with 10 bases spanning the gap. The CDR3 bases are TGTGCCAGCAGCCAGCAGAATTTACAAGAGACCCAGTACTTC. Its protein is CASSQQNLQETQYF.

The chain recombines TRBV27 with TRBJ2-7, with 12 bases matching TRBD2. The V and J ends lost 6 bases and 1 base, in that order; junction bases with no gene match: 4. CDR3 size: 15 residues. CDR1 and CDR2 from the germline V gene are MNHEY and SMNVEV (reference sequence). CDR3 protein: CASRLGLAGSYEQYF. The CDR3, as DNA: TGTGCCAGCAGGCTAGGACTAGCGGGGTCCTACGAGCAGTACTTC.

The rearrangement uses TRBV5-1 and TRBJ1-2, with 7 nucleotides matching TRBD1. Germline CDR1 reads SGHRS; CDR2 reads YFSETQ. The CDR3 is 16 residues long. V lost 4 bases, J lost 3 bases, and 12 bases stayed unmatched. The CDR3 sequence: CASSGNLQGIDYGYTF. DNA for the CDR3: TGCGCCAGCAGCGGAAATTTACAGGGGATCGACTATGGCTACACCTTC. The whole variable domain, filled in from reference TRBV5-1 and TRBJ1-2, reads KAGVTQTPRYLIKTRGQQVTLSCSPISGHRSVSWYQQTPGQGLQFLFEYFSETQRNKGNFPGRFSGRQFSNSRSEMNVSTLELGDSALYLCASSGNLQGIDYGYTFGSGTRLTVV.

This clone was seen once. The chain carries TRBV5-6 and TRBJ2-1; maybe TRBD2 (6 bases). The CDR3 length is 15 residues. Trimming removed 4 bases at V and 3 bases at J, with 14 bases between. CDR1 is SGHDT, CDR2 YYEEEE, per germline. Here the CDR3 reads CASSPLPAGYNEQFF. The CDR3 bases are TGTGCCAGCAGCCCCCTCCCAGCGGGCTACAATGAGCAGTTCTTC.

The gene calls are TRBV13 and TRBJ2-7; TRBD1 matches 7 bases. CDR1 and CDR2 (germline): PRHDT, FYEKMQ (reference sequence). The CDR3 totals 15 residues. With V trimmed by 5 bases and J by 3 bases, 10 bases remained unmatched. This CDR3 is CASSDRQGGRYEQYF. The CDR3 DNA is TGTGCCAGCAGCGATCGACAGGGTGGTCGCTACGAGCAGTACTTC.

The chain employs TRBV25-1 and TRBJ1-2; D is unresolved. The ends were cut back, 4 bases at V and 4 bases at J, with 10 bases in the middle. The CDR3 totals 13 residues. The germline gives CDR1 MGHDK, CDR2 SYGVNS. This chain's CDR3 is CASSAGIGYGYTF. The CDR3 DNA sequence: TGTGCCAGCAGTGCGGGAATTGGCTATGGCTACACCTTC.

The V and J genes are TRBV5-6 and TRBJ2-1, with 8 nucleotides matching TRBD1. This CDR3 has 15 residues. Looked up from germline, CDR1 is SGHDT and CDR2 is YYEEEE. V lost 4 bases, J lost 5 bases, and 8 bases stayed unmatched. CDR3 residues: CASSLTGTGHNEQFF. Written as DNA, the CDR3 is TGTGCCAGCAGCCTTACCGGGACAGGACACAATGAGCAGTTCTTC. Using reference TRBV5-6 and TRBJ2-1 for the parts outside the CDR3, the full variable domain is DAGVTQSPTHLIKTRGQQVTLRCSPKSGHDTVSWYQQALGQGPQFIFQYYEEEERQRGNFPDRFSGHQFPNYSSELNVNALLLGDSALYLCASSLTGTGHNEQFFGPGTRLTVL.

V gene TRBV5-6 combines with J gene TRBJ2-4; TRBD2 is a possible D gene (6 bases). The CDR3 runs to 13 residues. The V gene's germline CDR1 is SGHDT and CDR2 YYEEEE. V lost 0 bases to trimming and J lost 8 bases, with 9 bases between them. In nucleotides, the CDR3 is TGTGCCAGCAGCTTGGAATGGGAGGACATTCAGTACTTC. This encodes CASSLEWEDIQYF.

V is TRBV15 and J is TRBJ2-7; D not certain. The CDR3 covers 14 residues. Trimming pared 0 bases from V and 1 base from J, leaving 7 bases between. CDR1 is LNHNV, CDR2 YYDKDF, per germline (reference sequence). CDR3 DNA sequence: TGTGCCACCAGCAGAGATCCAGGATCCTACGAGCAGTACTTC. Protein product: CATSRDPGSYEQYF.

The chain employs TRBV11-2 and TRBJ2-7; D remains unclear. V was clipped by 6 bases and J by 0 bases, with 15 bases between them. The germline V gene has CDR1 SGHAT and CDR2 FQNNGV. The CDR3 sequence is 15 residues long. The CDR3 region has the DNA TGTGCCAGCAGTTACGAGGTACTACCCTCCTACGAGCAGTACTTC. It translates to CASSYEVLPSYEQYF.